The 19 T cell receptor beta chains given below trace back to one sample, sequenced in a study of blood T cells in healthy people across ages. A J-beta primer mix and a sample-barcoded 5' primer were used in a second PCR of about 6 to 12 cycles. TCRdb recomputed calls from the 5' RACE reads with MiXCR, one row per CDR3 protein. The sample records hundreds of thousands of distinct CDR3 sequences, 32% being singletons. The specimen was blood. The receptors come from a woman older than 75 in good health.

A remark on this clonotype: It may be a read error: a sequence one base away is much more abundant. The chain combines TRBV7-2 with TRBJ2-1, with D possibly TRBD1 on 5 matching bases. Trimming pared 5 bases from V and 10 bases from J, leaving 9 bases between. The CDR3 consists of 11 residues. Germline V lookup: CDR1 SGHTA, CDR2 FQGNSA. For the CDR3, the DNA is TGTGCCAGCAGCCACGACAGAGAGCAGTTCTTC. Protein product: CASSHDREQFF.

This clonotype was counted at least ten times. The V call is TRBV19, the J call TRBJ1-6; D possibly corresponds to TRBD1 (5 bases). The CDR3 contains 13 residues. The germline V gene has CDR1 LNHDA and CDR2 SQIVND (reference sequence). The V end lost 3 bases, the J end lost 9 bases, and 9 bases lay between the germline ends. CDR3 sequence (DNA): TGTGCCAGTAGTATCGGCAGGGCTTCACCCCTCCACTTT. Translating gives CASSIGRASPLHF.

The chain has TRBV10-3 and TRBJ2-7; TRBD1 might be the D (7 bases). The V gene lost 3 bases and the J gene lost 2 bases, with 14 bases spanning the gap. CDR3 size: 15 residues. Germline V CDR1 and CDR2: ENHRY, SYGVKD. The CDR3 spells CAISEDQGGPYEQYF. DNA for the CDR3: TGTGCCATCAGTGAAGACCAGGGGGGACCCTACGAGCAGTACTTC.

This clonotype has a count of ten or more. The chain combines TRBV20-1 with TRBJ2-6; TRBD1 might be the D (7 bases). The CDR3 is 17 amino acids. Trimming shortened V by 3 bases and J by 4 bases, and 19 bases separated the two germline ends. Germline lookup yields CDR1 DFQATT and CDR2 SNEGSKA (reference sequence). Written as DNA, the CDR3 is TGCAGTGCTAGTTCGGGCGGAGGGGGCAAAGGGGCCAACGTCCTGACTTTC. It specifies CSASSGGGGKGANVLTF.

This clonotype was observed at least ten times. The chain employs TRBV6-5 and TRBJ2-1; possibly TRBD1 for D (5 bases). This CDR3 region has 13 residues. The germline CDR1 and CDR2 sequences are MNHEY and SVGAGI. Trimming took 3 bases from V and 7 from J, leaving 10 bases between them. The CDR3 spells CASSYRQRNEQFF. The DNA of the CDR3 is TGTGCCAGCAGTTATAGACAGAGGAATGAGCAGTTCTTC.

This clonotype appeared many times. J is TRBJ2-3 and V is TRBV24-1; 7 nucleotides line up with TRBD1. Trimming removed 4 bases from V and 6 bases from J; junction bases left unmatched: 3. This CDR3 is 13 amino acids long. From germline, CDR1 is KGHDR and CDR2 SFDVKD. The CDR3 DNA sequence: TGTGCCACCAGTGAGACAGGGCGGGATACGCAGTATTTT. Amino acids: CATSETGRDTQYF.

In this sample, this clonotype turned up many times. The chain employs TRBV29-1 and TRBJ2-2; weak D call: TRBD1 (6 bases). The germline V gene has CDR1 SQVTM and CDR2 ANQGSEA. V was pared by 4 bases and J by 0 bases, with 9 bases between. The CDR3 runs to 14 residues. CDR3 in amino acids: CSVGKGANTGELFF. The CDR3, as DNA: TGCAGCGTTGGTAAGGGGGCGAACACCGGGGAGCTGTTTTTT.

This clonotype showed up many times. This chain connects TRBV6-6 to TRBJ1-6; D unclear. V shed 5 bases and J shed 10 bases, with 15 bases lying between them. The CDR3 has 14 amino acids. Germline values: CDR1 MNHNY, CDR2 SVGAGI (reference sequence). CDR3 residues: CASSPGIDGSPLHF. CDR3 DNA sequence: TGTGCCAGCAGTCCCGGGATCGACGGCTCACCCCTCCACTTT.

The sample holds many counts of this clonotype. The CDR3 nucleotides read TGTGCCAGCAGCCCAGAACTTCTCCGACAGGGTACTGGCAATGAGCAGTTCTTC. Residues: CASSPELLRQGTGNEQFF. The genes are TRBV7-2 and TRBJ2-1; 7 bases line up with TRBD1. The germline V gene has CDR1 SGHTA and CDR2 FQGNSA. The CDR3 totals 18 residues. The ends lost 5 bases at V and 6 bases at J; junction bases unmatched: 19.

The table lists this clonotype with many counts. The gene calls are TRBV6-5 and TRBJ2-3, with TRBD2 matching over 8 bases. The CDR3 covers 14 residues. Germline CDR1 is MNHEY and CDR2 is SVGAGI. Germline trimming cut 6 bases from V and 2 bases from J; bases unmatched to any gene: 4. The CDR3 nucleotides are TGTGCCAGCAGGGGACTAGGTTCCACAGATACGCAGTATTTT. Amino acid sequence: CASRGLGSTDTQYF.

Many counts were recorded for this clonotype. The V call is TRBV11-2, the J call TRBJ2-5; a weak D match, TRBD2 (6 bases). The CDR3 is 15 residues long. Trimming pared 0 bases from V and 7 bases from J, leaving 15 bases between. Germline CDR1 and CDR2: SGHAT and FQNNGV. The CDR3 sequence: CASSLEWGESGTQYF. The CDR3 DNA reads as TGTGCCAGCAGCTTAGAATGGGGGGAGTCGGGGACCCAGTACTTC.

The CDR3 nucleotides read TGTGCCAGCAGCTCCCCGGGCAGGGGAAGGGAGACCCAGTACTTC. This gives the protein CASSSPGRGRETQYF. This chain links TRBV7-9 with TRBJ2-5, with a weak D call TRBD1 (6 bases). The length of the CDR3 is 15 residues. Per germline, CDR1 SEHNR and CDR2 FQNEAQ (reference sequence). V dropped 4 bases and J dropped 5 bases, with 17 bases sitting between them.

This clonotype appeared a few times. The V call is TRBV5-1, the J call TRBJ2-5; D is ambiguous. The CDR3 length is 13 residues. The V end lost 3 bases, the J end lost 4 bases, and 10 bases lay between the germline ends. The germline CDR1 and CDR2 sequences are SGHRS and YFSETQ. CDR3 nucleotides: TGCGCCAGCAGCTCTGGCTTTGGAGAGACCCAGTACTTC. Translating it yields CASSSGFGETQYF.

This clonotype has a count of ten or more. This rearrangement joins TRBV7-9 to TRBJ1-2; D not resolved. V was cut by 3 bases and J by 6 bases, with 8 bases left in between. The germline V gene encodes CDR1 SEHNR and CDR2 FQNEAQ (reference sequence). CDR3 size: 12 residues. The CDR3 protein is CASSFLSDGYTF. The DNA for the CDR3 is TGTGCCAGCAGCTTCTTGAGTGATGGCTACACCTTC.

This clonotype was seen more than once but under ten times. The junction departs from germline at one end; a sequencing error may be responsible. The V gene is TRBV5-5, the J gene TRBJ1-2; D is undetermined. Germline-derived CDR1 and CDR2 are SGHKS and YYEKEE (reference sequence). The CDR3 sequence is 14 residues long. CDR3 residues: CASSRRSENCGYTF. The CDR3 DNA sequence: TGTGCCAGCAGTAGACGGTCAGAGAACTGTGGCTACACCTTC.

Remarks on this clonotype: One junction end disagrees with the germline gene, perhaps due to a read error. The chain couples TRBV2 to TRBJ1-5; the D gene is possibly TRBD1 (5 bases). From germline, CDR1 is SNHLY and CDR2 FYNNEI. This CDR3 comprises 15 residues. The CDR3, as DNA: TGTGCCGGCAGTGAAAGCAGGGTAAGCAATCAGCCCCAGCATTTT. It translates to CAGSESRVSNQPQHF.

Many counts were recorded for this clonotype. This chain uses TRBV5-1 with TRBJ2-1; 11 nucleotides line up with TRBD1. The germline V gene encodes CDR1 SGHRS and CDR2 YFSETQ. There are 15 residues in the CDR3. The trim removed 4 bases at V and 6 bases at J, leaving 6 bases unmatched. The CDR3 sequence: CASSHQGQGVNEQFF. In nucleotides, the CDR3 is TGCGCCAGCAGCCATCAGGGACAGGGGGTCAATGAGCAGTTCTTC. The complete variable domain, with remaining parts taken from reference TRBV5-1 and TRBJ2-1, reads KAGVTQTPRYLIKTRGQQVTLSCSPISGHRSVSWYQQTPGQGLQFLFEYFSETQRNKGNFPGRFSGRQFSNSRSEMNVSTLELGDSALYLCASSHQGQGVNEQFFGPGTRLTVL.

The chain recombines TRBV5-1 with TRBJ1-4; no firm D call. CDR1 and CDR2 (germline): SGHRS, YFSETQ. V lost 0 bases and J 0 bases, leaving 12 bases between the germline ends. The CDR3 runs 17 residues. CDR3 residues: CASSLALSGSTNEKLFF. For the CDR3, the DNA is TGCGCCAGCAGCTTGGCCCTTTCGGGGTCAACTAATGAAAAACTGTTTTTT.

The rearrangement uses TRBV6-6 and TRBJ1-1, with D possibly TRBD1 on 6 matching bases. Deletions cut 6 bases from V and 1 base from J, with 12 bases between. The CDR3 covers 14 residues. Germline CDR1 MNHNY, CDR2 SVGAGI (reference sequence). CDR3 residues: CASSARQANTEAFF. For the CDR3, the DNA is TGTGCCAGCAGCGCACGACAGGCGAACACTGAAGCTTTCTTT.